This T cell receptor (beta chain) was sequenced in a study of T cell changes during pregnancy in multiple sclerosis. Trimming cost V 8 bases and J 4 bases; bases outside gene matches: 8. Germline lookup yields CDR1 LNHDA and CDR2 SQIVND (reference sequence). The CDR3 is 15 residues long. Generated by immunoSEQ multiplex PCR, the TCRdb table keeps only in-frame clones and is missing some. In the table there are 70,000 to 75,000 clones, around 94% of which are singletons. This clone was observed once. The rearrangement joins TRBV19 to TRBJ2-1; 10 bases map to TRBD2. The starting material was peripheral blood, obtained before pregnancy. This TCR came from a female donor with multiple sclerosis, enrolled in a pregnancy study. As DNA, the CDR3 is TGTGCCAGTGCCACCCCAGCGGGAGGGTACAATGAGCAGTTCTTC. Translating it yields CASATPAGGYNEQFF.